This T cell receptor beta chain was captured in a study of monozygotic twins with inflammatory bowel disease. Whole-study findings and limits: Using the inverse Simpson index, IBD patients had lower TCRbeta diversity than healthy co-twins. Reduced clonotype sharing with other individuals was observed in IBD patients relative to healthy twins, especially with disease activity.

Template switching appended UMIs that held a 6-nucleotide sample barcode. TCRdb reprocessed the 5' RACE reads and keeps a single row for each CDR3 protein, giving no DNA. Here the sample table reports around 150,000 distinct CDR3 sequences. Worth noting for this clonotype: The target antigen is unknown.

CDR3 size: 14 residues. Germline-derived CDR1 and CDR2 are SGHVS and FQNEAQ. This clonotype originated in a human donor with ulcerative colitis or Crohn's disease, or a healthy co-twin of an affected twin (not recorded which). The material sequenced was blood. The chain carries TRBV7-8 and TRBJ1-5. The chain's CDR3 is CASSLAQDGQPQHF. Full variable domain (rest looked up from reference TRBV7-8 and TRBJ1-5): GAGVSQSPRYKVAKRGQDVALRCDPISGHVSLFWYQQALGQGPEFLTYFQNEAQLDKSGLPSDRFFAERPEGSVSTLKIQRTQQEDSAVYLCASSLAQDGQPQHFGDGTRLSIL.